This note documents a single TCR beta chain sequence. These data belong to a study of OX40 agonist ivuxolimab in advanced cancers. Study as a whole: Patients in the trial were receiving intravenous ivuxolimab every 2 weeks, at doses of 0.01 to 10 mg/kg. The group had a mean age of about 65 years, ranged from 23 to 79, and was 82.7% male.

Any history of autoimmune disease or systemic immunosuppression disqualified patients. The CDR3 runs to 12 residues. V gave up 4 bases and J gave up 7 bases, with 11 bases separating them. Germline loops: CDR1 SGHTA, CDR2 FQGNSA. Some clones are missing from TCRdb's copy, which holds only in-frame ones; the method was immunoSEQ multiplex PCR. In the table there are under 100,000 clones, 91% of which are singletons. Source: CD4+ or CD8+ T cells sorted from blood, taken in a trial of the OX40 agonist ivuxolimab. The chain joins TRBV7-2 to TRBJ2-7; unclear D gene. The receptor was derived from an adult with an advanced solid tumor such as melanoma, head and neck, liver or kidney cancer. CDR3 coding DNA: TGTGCCAGCAGCTCGATACCGAGGGAGCAGTACTTC. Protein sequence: CASSSIPREQYF. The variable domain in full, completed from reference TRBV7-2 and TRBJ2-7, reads GAGVSQSPSNKVTEKGKDVELRCDPISGHTALYWYRQSLGQGLEFLIYFQGNSAPDKSGLPSDRFSAERTGGSVSTLTIQRTQQEDSAVYLCASSSIPREQYFGPGTRLTVT.